This T cell receptor beta chain was identified during a study of identical twins. Study observations and caveats: Beta clonotypes that were abundant in cord blood contained fewer insertions, a pattern absent from memory repertoires. Beta out-of-frame sequences showed weaker excess twin sharing.

Carrying unique molecular identifiers, the cDNA also gained a universal primer site through template switching. From the 5' RACE reads, TCRdb called clonotypes with MiXCR, one entry per CDR3 protein. The sample lists 350,000 or so distinct CDR3 sequences; around 9% were seen once. Germline V gives CDR1 MNHEY, CDR2 SVGEGT. CDR3 length: 13 amino acids. The V end lost 2 bases, the J end lost 7 bases, and 9 bases lay between the germline ends. As regards this clonotype: Its antigen remains unknown.

The chain uses TRBV6-2 or TRBV6-3 and TRBJ2-4; a possible D gene is TRBD1 (5 bases). Material: naive T cells sorted from blood. This receptor was identified in a woman aged 50 to 65 in good health. CDR3 region: CASSYGAMNIQYF. The CDR3 DNA sequence: TGTGCCAGCAGTTACGGGGCGATGAACATTCAGTACTTC.